What follows are 6 T cell receptor beta chains derived from one specimen sequenced in a study of control samples from healthy donors and cancer patients. Measured with immunoSEQ multiplex PCR; TCRdb has only the in-frame clones, and not every one. The sample's table shows around 190,000 clones. Material for sequencing was blood. These receptor sequences come from a woman aged 30 to 39 in good health.

The chain is built from TRBV3-1 (or the pseudogene TRBV3-2) and TRBJ2-3, with D possibly being TRBD2 (5 bases). Trimming took off 1 base at V and 4 bases at J, with 12 bases between the two ends. The CDR3 is 15 amino acids. Germline-derived CDR1 and CDR2 are LGHDT and YNNKEL (reference sequence). The CDR3 is CASSQALRAPDTQYF. The CDR3 DNA reads TGTGCCAGCAGCCAAGCGCTGAGGGCGCCAGATACGCAGTATTTT.

The chain uses TRBV2 and TRBJ1-2; D perhaps matches TRBD1 (6 bases). Germline CDR1 reads SNHLY; CDR2 reads FYNNEI. This CDR3 comprises 12 residues. Trimming left V 5 bases short and J 8 bases short, with 12 bases between. In nucleotides, the CDR3 is TGTGCCAGCAGTACGACAGGACAAGGCTACACCTTC. Residues: CASSTTGQGYTF. The full variable domain, rest sourced from reference TRBV2 and TRBJ1-2, is EPEVTQTPSHQVTQMGQEVILRCVPISNHLYFYWYRQILGQKVEFLVSFYNNEISEKSEIFDDQFSVERPDGSNFTLKIRSTKLEDSAMYFCASSTTGQGYTFGSGTRLTVV.

This chain uses TRBV4-2 with TRBJ2-7; 8 bases are shared with TRBD1. Germline V gene sequence: CDR1 LGHNA, CDR2 YNFKEQ. V gave up 5 bases and J gave up 2 bases; unmatched junction bases: 8. The CDR3 contains 15 residues. CDR3 residues: CASSDGQGDPYEQYF. The CDR3 bases are TGTGCCAGCAGCGATGGACAGGGCGACCCCTACGAGCAGTACTTC.

The chain combines TRBV28 with TRBJ1-1; TRBD1 aligns across 7 bases. Trimming at V came to 8 bases and at J to 6 bases, leaving 12 bases not matched to a gene. The CDR3 totals 14 residues. Germline loops: CDR1 MDHEN, CDR2 SYDVKM. CDR3 sequence: CASHFPQGSAEAFF. The CDR3 coding sequence is TGTGCCAGCCATTTTCCACAGGGGTCAGCTGAAGCTTTCTTT. Combining the CDR3 with reference TRBV28 and TRBJ1-1 gives the whole variable domain DVKVTQSSRYLVKRTGEKVFLECVQDMDHENMFWYRQDPGLGLRLIYFSYDVKMKEKGDIPEGYSVSREKKERFSLILESASTNQTSMYLCASHFPQGSAEAFFGQGTRLTVV.

In the case of this clone: Other DNA sequences in this sample translate to the same CDR3. V is TRBV2 and J is TRBJ1-5, with D tentatively TRBD1 (5 bases). V was shortened by 6 bases and J by 6 bases, with 9 bases between the two germline ends. The germline V gene encodes CDR1 SNHLY and CDR2 FYNNEI. The CDR3 covers 12 residues. The CDR3 DNA is TGTGCCAGCAGACGTGGGGGTCAGCCCCAGCATTTT. It translates to CASRRGGQPQHF. Full variable domain (missing parts from reference TRBV2 and TRBJ1-5): EPEVTQTPSHQVTQMGQEVILRCVPISNHLYFYWYRQILGQKVEFLVSFYNNEISEKSEIFDDQFSVERPDGSNFTLKIRSTKLEDSAMYFCASRRGGQPQHFGDGTRLSIL.

The J gene is TRBJ1-4, the V gene TRBV3-1 (or the pseudogene TRBV3-2); 8 bases map to TRBD1. Germline V CDR1 and CDR2: LGHDT, YNNKEL (reference sequence). The length of the CDR3 is 14 residues. V was pared by 7 bases and J by 8 bases, with 9 bases of the junction left unmatched. CDR3 DNA sequence: TGTGCCAGCACCAACGGACAGGGCTGGGAAAAACTGTTTTTT. Residues: CASTNGQGWEKLFF.